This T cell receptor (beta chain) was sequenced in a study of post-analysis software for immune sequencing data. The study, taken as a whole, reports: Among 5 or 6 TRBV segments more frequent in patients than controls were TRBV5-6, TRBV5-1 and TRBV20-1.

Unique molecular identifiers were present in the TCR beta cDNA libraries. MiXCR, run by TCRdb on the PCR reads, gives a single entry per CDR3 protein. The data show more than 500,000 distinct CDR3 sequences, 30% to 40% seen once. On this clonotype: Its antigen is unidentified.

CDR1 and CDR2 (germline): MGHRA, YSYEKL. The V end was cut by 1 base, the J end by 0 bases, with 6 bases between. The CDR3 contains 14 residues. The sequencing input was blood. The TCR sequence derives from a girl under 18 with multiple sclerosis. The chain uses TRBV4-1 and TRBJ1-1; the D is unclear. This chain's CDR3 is CASSQANLNTEAFF. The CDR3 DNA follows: TGCGCCAGCAGCCAAGCAAACCTGAACACTGAAGCTTTCTTT.